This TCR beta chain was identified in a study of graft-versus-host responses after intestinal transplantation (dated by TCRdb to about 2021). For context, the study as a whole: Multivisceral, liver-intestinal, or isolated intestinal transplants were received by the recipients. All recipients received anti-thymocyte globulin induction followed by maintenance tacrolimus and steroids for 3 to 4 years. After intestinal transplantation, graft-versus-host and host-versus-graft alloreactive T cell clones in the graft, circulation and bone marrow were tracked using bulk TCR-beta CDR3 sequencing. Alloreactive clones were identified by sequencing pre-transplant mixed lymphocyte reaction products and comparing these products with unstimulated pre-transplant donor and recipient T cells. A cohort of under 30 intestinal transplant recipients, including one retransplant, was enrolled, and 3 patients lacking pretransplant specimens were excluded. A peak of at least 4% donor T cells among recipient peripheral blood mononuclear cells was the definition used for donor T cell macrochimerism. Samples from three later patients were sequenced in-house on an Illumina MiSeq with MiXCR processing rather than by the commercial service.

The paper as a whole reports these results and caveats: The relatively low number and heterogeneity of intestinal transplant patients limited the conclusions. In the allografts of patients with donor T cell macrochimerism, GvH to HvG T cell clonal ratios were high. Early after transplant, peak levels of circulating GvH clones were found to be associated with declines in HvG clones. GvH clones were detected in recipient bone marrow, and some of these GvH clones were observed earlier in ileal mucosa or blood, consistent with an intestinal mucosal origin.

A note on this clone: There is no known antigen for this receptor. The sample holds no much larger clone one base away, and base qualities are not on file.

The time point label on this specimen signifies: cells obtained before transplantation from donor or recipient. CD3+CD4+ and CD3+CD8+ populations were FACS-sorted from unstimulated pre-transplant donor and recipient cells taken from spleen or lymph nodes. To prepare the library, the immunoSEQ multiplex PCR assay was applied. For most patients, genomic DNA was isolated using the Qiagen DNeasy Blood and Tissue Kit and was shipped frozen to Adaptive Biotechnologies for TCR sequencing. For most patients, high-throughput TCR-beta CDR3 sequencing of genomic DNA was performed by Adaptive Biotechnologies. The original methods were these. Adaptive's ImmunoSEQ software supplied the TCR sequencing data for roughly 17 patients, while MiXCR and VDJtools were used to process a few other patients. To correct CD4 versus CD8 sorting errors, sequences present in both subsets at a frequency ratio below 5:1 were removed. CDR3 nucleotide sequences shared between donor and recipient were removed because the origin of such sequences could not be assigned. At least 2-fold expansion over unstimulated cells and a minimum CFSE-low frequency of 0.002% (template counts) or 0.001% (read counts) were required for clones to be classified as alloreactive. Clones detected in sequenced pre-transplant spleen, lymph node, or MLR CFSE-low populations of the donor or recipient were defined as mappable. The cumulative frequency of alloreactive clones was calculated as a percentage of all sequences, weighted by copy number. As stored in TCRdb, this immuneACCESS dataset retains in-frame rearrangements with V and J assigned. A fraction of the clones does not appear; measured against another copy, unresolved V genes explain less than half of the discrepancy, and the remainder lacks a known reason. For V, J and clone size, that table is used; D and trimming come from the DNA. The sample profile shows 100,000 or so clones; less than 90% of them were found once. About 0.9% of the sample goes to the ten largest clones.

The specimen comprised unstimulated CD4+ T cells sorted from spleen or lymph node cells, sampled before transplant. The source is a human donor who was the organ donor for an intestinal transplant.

The nucleotides read TGTGCCAGCAGCTTATCCGGGGCTAGGTTAATTGACGAGCAGTACTTC. It translates as CASSLSGARLIDEQYF. The rearranged segments are TRBV11-2 and TRBJ2-7, with the D gene tentatively TRBD1 or TRBD2, based on 5 matching bases in each. The germline V gene sets CDR1 to SGHAT and CDR2 to FQNNGV. V was cut back by 2 bases and J by 5 bases, leaving a gap of 19 bases between them. The CDR3 goes from the cysteine to the phenylalanine over 16 residues. The only DNA kept is the CDR3, 48 bases in frame from the first base.